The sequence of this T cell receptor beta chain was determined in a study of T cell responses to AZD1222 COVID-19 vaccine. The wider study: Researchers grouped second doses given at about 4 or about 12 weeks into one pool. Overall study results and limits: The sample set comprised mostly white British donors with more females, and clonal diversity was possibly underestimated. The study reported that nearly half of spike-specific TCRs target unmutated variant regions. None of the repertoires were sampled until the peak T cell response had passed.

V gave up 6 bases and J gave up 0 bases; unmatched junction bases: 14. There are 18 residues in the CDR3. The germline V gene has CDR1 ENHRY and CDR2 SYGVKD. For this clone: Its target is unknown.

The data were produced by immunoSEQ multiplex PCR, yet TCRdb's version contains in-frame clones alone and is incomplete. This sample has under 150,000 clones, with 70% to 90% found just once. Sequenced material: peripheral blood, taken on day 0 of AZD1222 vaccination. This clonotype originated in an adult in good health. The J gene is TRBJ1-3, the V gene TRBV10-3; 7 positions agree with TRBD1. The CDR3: CAISSQGSTRSSGNTIYF. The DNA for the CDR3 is TGTGCCATCAGCTCACAGGGGAGCACCCGGAGCTCTGGAAACACCATATATTTT.